These T cell receptor beta chains were read from a single sample in a study of regulatory T cells in long-lasting Graves disease. TCRdb ran MiXCR on the multiplex PCR reads and lists one entry per CDR3 protein. This table has about 430,000 distinct CDR3 sequences, approximately 15% appearing once. These sequences were also reported in another study, on T cells in Graves' hyperthyroidism and ophthalmopathy.

The sample here was peripheral blood mononuclear cells (PBMCs), taken at new diagnosis, from a patient treated with antithyroid drugs. Source of these receptors: a woman aged 40 to 50 with Graves disease. Both conserved end residues are part of each CDR3. A D gene is named only where the DNA matches it firmly. For some rows the clone size is stated as once, few or many, or as a class when expanded; others skip it.

clone_size | d_call | j_call | v_call | cdr3_aa | cdr3_nt
few | - | TRBJ2-5 | TRBV11-3 | CASSSLWGETQYF | TGTGCCAGCAGCTCCCTCTGGGGGGAGACCCAGTACTTC
- | - | TRBJ2-3 | TRBV5-8 | CASSHHEGRKPWTDAQYF | TGCGCCAGCAGCCACCACGAGGGGAGGAAGCCTTGGACAGATGCGCAGTATTTT
- | - | TRBJ1-6 | TRBV18 | CASSPTERNSPLHF | TGTGCCAGCTCACCGACAGAGAGAAATTCACCCCTCCACTTT
many | TRBD1 | TRBJ1-4 | TRBV5-5 | CASSSLFRGQFNEKLFF | TGTGCCAGCAGCTCGTTGTTCCGGGGACAGTTTAATGAAAAACTGTTTTTT
many | TRBD2 | TRBJ2-1 | TRBV12-3/TRBV12-4 | CASSLELAGGDEQFF | TGTGCCAGCAGTTTAGAACTAGCGGGAGGCGATGAGCAGTTCTTC
many | - | TRBJ1-2 | TRBV3-1 | CAGSQRAGGQAF | TGTGCCGGCAGCCAACGGGCGGGGGGTCAAGCCTTC
many | TRBD1 | TRBJ2-1 | TRBV13 | CASSLGGQGAYNEQFF | TGTGCCAGCAGCTTAGGGGGACAGGGCGCCTACAATGAGCAGTTCTTC
many | - | TRBJ1-2 | TRBV30 | CAWRRNYGYTF | TGTGCCTGGAGACGTAACTATGGCTACACCTTC
few | - | TRBJ2-1 | TRBV7-6 | CASSLTGGGFNEQFF | TGTGCCAGCAGCTTAACGGGAGGGGGCTTTAATGAGCAGTTCTTC
many | - | TRBJ2-7 | TRBV11-2 | CASSLVTSGGEQYF | TGTGCCAGCAGCTTAGTCACATCTGGCGGGGAGCAGTACTTC
- | - | TRBJ2-7 | TRBV6-1 | CASSEAVGWEQYF | TGTGCCAGCAGTGAAGCCGTTGGGTGGGAGCAGTACTTC
many | TRBD2 | TRBJ2-4 | TRBV2 | CASSGMTSGYDIQYF | TGTGCCAGCAGTGGTATGACTAGCGGGTATGACATTCAGTACTTC
many | TRBD1 | TRBJ1-1 | TRBV3-1 | CASSLGQGQMNTEAFF | TGTGCCAGCAGCCTCGGACAGGGGCAGATGAACACTGAAGCTTTCTTT
many | - | TRBJ1-1 | TRBV30 | CAWSEGDGRGNTEAFF | TGTGCCTGGAGTGAGGGGGACGGCCGTGGGAACACTGAAGCTTTCTTT
many | TRBD2 | TRBJ2-1 | TRBV11-3 | CASSSLTSGRGNEQFF | TGTGCCAGCAGCTCCCTGACTAGCGGGAGAGGTAATGAGCAGTTCTTC
many | TRBD2 | TRBJ2-3 | TRBV7-2 | CASSPKTSGITDTQYF | TGTGCCAGCAGCCCAAAAACTAGCGGGATCACAGATACGCAGTATTTT
many | - | TRBJ1-2 | TRBV30 | CAWRVPPGDGYTF | TGTGCCTGGAGAGTGCCTCCAGGGGATGGCTACACCTTC
few | TRBD2 | TRBJ2-1 | TRBV7-9 | CASSLAGTRSNEQFF | TGTGCCAGCAGCTTAGCCGGGACTAGGAGCAATGAGCAGTTCTTC
many | - | TRBJ2-1 | TRBV11-2 | CASSPSTSPYNEQFF | TGTGCCAGCAGCCCTTCTACTAGCCCGTACAATGAGCAGTTCTTC
- | - | TRBJ1-2 | TRBV18 | CASSPESTGLTYGYTF | TGTGCCAGCTCACCAGAATCGACAGGCCTGACCTATGGCTACACCTTC
many | - | TRBJ2-2 | TRBV7-3 | CASSTSTGELFF | TGTGCCAGCAGCACATCGACCGGGGAGCTGTTTTTT
few | TRBD1 | TRBJ2-1 | TRBV30 | CAGTTGGFNEQFF | TGTGCCGGAACGACAGGGGGCTTCAATGAGCAGTTCTTC
many | TRBD1 | TRBJ2-3 | TRBV28 | CASSMGQGSDTQYF | TGTGCCAGCAGTATGGGACAGGGATCAGATACGCAGTATTTT
many | - | TRBJ1-3 | TRBV12-3/TRBV12-4 | CASTQGNSGNTIYF | TGTGCCAGCACGCAGGGCAACTCTGGAAACACCATATATTTT
- | TRBD1 | TRBJ2-5 | TRBV7-7 | CASSPDRVAEETQYF | TGTGCTAGCAGCCCGGACAGGGTGGCAGAAGAGACCCAGTACTTC
many | TRBD2 | TRBJ2-3 | TRBV12-3/TRBV12-4 | CASSLEREPGDTQYF | TGTGCCAGCAGTTTGGAGCGGGAGCCAGGAGATACGCAGTATTTT
- | TRBD1 | TRBJ1-6 | TRBV20-1 | CSAREVGTGGSPLHF | TGCAGTGCTAGAGAGGTGGGGACAGGGGGATCACCCCTCCACTTT
many | TRBD2 | TRBJ2-7 | TRBV5-1 | CASSSGTKGGEQYF | TGCGCCAGCAGCTCCGGGACTAAGGGCGGTGAGCAGTACTTC
many | - | TRBJ2-6 | TRBV7-3 | CASSPTQAGANVLTF | TGTGCCAGCAGCCCCACCCAGGCTGGGGCCAACGTCCTGACTTTC
- | - | TRBJ2-5 | TRBV30 | CAWTPGSETQYF | TGTGCCTGGACTCCGGGATCAGAGACCCAGTACTTC
many | - | TRBJ2-1 | TRBV9 | CASSVVLLDEQFF | TGTGCCAGCAGCGTAGTCCTTCTAGATGAGCAGTTCTTC
- | - | TRBJ2-3 | TRBV6-2/TRBV6-3 | CASSYPRGTDTQYF | TGTGCCAGCAGTTACCCGAGGGGCACAGATACGCAGTATTTT
many | TRBD2 | TRBJ2-3 | TRBV7-9 | CASSLGLAAPDTQYF | TGCGCCAGCAGCTTGGGACTAGCGGCCCCGGATACGCAGTATTTT
few | TRBD1 | TRBJ2-7 | TRBV20-1 | CSATGQGLYEQYF | TGCAGTGCTACGGGACAGGGGTTGTACGAGCAGTACTTC
many | - | TRBJ2-7 | TRBV9 | CASSESGARLYEQYF | TGTGCCAGCAGCGAGTCGGGAGCCCGTCTCTACGAGCAGTACTTC
many | - | TRBJ1-1 | TRBV20-1 | CSASRGQLNTEAFF | TGCAGTGCTTCTCGCGGACAATTGAACACTGAAGCTTTCTTT
- | TRBD2 | TRBJ2-3 | TRBV20-1 | CSAPAGGADTQCF | TGCAGTGCTCCAGCGGGAGGCGCAGATACGCAGTGTTTT
many | - | TRBJ2-2 | TRBV19 | CASSINAGSTGELFF | TGTGCCAGTAGTATAAACGCCGGTTCCACCGGGGAGCTGTTTTTT
few | - | TRBJ2-3 | TRBV5-1 | CASSPRSIDHARGDTQYF | TGCGCCAGCAGCCCTCGATCGATTGACCATGCCCGAGGGGATACGCAGTATTTT
many | - | TRBJ2-7 | TRBV11-2 | CASSLPGPSWEQYF | TGTGCCAGCAGCTTGCCGGGACCCTCGTGGGAGCAGTACTTC
many | - | TRBJ1-2 | TRBV14 | CASSQTDLTYGYTF | TGTGCCAGCAGCCAAACAGACCTTACCTATGGCTACACCTTC